The clone carrying this TCR beta chain showed up just once. Its cognate antigen is unknown. An assay was performed, and its level was deep. The protocol was immunoSEQ multiplex PCR, while the TCRdb copy is restricted to in-frame clones and leaves out a portion. The sample gives over a million clones, roughly 96% of which show up once; 1.2% is in the top ten. This sample is part of a study of shared clonotypes between healthy human individuals. Germline CDR1 PRHDT, CDR2 FYEKMQ (reference sequence). The CDR3 runs 17 residues. Losses at the gene ends were 4 bases for V and 0 bases for J; bases not matched to a gene: 9. General study findings and limits: An expected dependence of interdonor clonotype sharing on sequencing depth was noted.

The receptor comes from a man aged 25 to 40 in good health. This rearrangement joins TRBV13 to TRBJ2-3, with 8 bases identical to TRBD1. The specimen sequenced was naive CD4+ T cells sorted from blood. Regarding subset: CD45RA+ positively selected. This CDR3 reads CASSWTGIGASTDTQYF. As DNA, the CDR3 is TGTGCCAGCAGCTGGACAGGGATTGGGGCTAGCACAGATACGCAGTATTTT.